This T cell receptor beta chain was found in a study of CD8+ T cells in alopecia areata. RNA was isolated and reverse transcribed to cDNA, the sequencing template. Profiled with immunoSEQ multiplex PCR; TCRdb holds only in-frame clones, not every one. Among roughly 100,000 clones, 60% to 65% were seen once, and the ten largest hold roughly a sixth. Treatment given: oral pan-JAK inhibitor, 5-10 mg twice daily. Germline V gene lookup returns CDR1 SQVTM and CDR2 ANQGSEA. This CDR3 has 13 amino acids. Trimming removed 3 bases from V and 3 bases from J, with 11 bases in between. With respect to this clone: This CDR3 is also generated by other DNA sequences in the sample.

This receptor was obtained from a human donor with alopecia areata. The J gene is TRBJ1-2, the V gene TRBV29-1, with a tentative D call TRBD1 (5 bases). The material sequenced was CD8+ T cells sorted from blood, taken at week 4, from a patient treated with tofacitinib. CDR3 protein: CSVESGGDYGYTF. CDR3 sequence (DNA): TGCAGCGTTGAGTCGGGGGGGGACTATGGCTACACCTTC.